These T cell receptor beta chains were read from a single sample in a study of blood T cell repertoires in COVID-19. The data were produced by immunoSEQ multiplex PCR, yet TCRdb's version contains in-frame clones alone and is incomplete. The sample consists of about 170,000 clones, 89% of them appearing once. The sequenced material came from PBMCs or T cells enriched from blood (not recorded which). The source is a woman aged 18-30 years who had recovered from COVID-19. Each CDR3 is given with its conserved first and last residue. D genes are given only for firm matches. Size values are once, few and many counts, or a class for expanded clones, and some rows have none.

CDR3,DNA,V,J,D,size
CASGASGSLDEQYF,TGTGCCAGTGGAGCTAGCGGGAGTCTCGACGAGCAGTACTTC,TRBV19,TRBJ2-7,TRBD2,.
CASRDRGGRGYTF,TGTGCCAGCAGGGACAGGGGGGGACGTGGCTACACCTTC,TRBV28,TRBJ1-2,TRBD1,.
CASSYRLNTEAFF,TGTGCCAGCAGTTACCGGTTGAACACTGAAGCTTTCTTT,TRBV6-5,TRBJ1-1,.,.
CASSLGVGARMADTQYF,TGTGCCAGCAGCTTGGGTGTCGGAGCCCGTATGGCAGATACGCAGTATTTT,TRBV5-4,TRBJ2-3,.,.
CASSFVSPYEQYF,TGTGCCAGCAGTTTTGTCTCCCCCTACGAGCAGTACTTC,TRBV28,TRBJ2-7,.,.
CASRDGETYEQYF,TGCGCCAGCAGGGATGGAGAGACCTACGAGCAGTACTTC,TRBV10-2,TRBJ2-7,.,.
CATATGQTDSPLHF,TGTGCCACCGCGACCGGACAGACCGATTCACCCCTCCACTTT,TRBV10-3,TRBJ1-6,.,.
CASGLEAAKTPSSRGYNEQFF,TGTGCTAGTGGTTTGGAAGCAGCAAAAACCCCTAGCAGCCGGGGGTACAATGAGCAGTTCTTC,TRBV12-5,TRBJ2-1,.,.
CASSISHLRGQVNTEAFF,TGTGCCAGCAGCATTTCACACCTTAGGGGACAGGTGAACACTGAAGCTTTCTTT,TRBV7-8,TRBJ1-1,TRBD1,.
CASSPGQGVSYNSPLHF,TGCGCCAGCAGTCCTGGACAGGGGGTTTCCTATAATTCACCCCTCCACTTT,TRBV5-1,TRBJ1-6,TRBD1,once
CASSPTGGNEQFF,TGTGCCAGCAGTCCGACAGGGGGCAATGAGCAGTTCTTC,TRBV6-2/TRBV6-3,TRBJ2-1,TRBD1,.
CASSFGGLNYGYTF,TGTGCCAGCAGTTTTGGGGGGTTGAACTATGGCTACACCTTC,TRBV27,TRBJ1-2,.,.
CASSWDSEKLFF,TGTGCCAGCAGCTGGGACTCCGAAAAACTGTTTTTT,TRBV5-4,TRBJ1-4,.,many
CASSPQGRGTQYF,TGTGCCAGCAGCCCTCAGGGAAGGGGCACCCAGTACTTC,TRBV11-1,TRBJ2-5,.,.
CASSIKGRQGAVYGYTF,TGTGCCAGCAGCATCAAGGGACGACAGGGGGCCGTCTATGGCTACACCTTC,TRBV2,TRBJ1-2,TRBD1,few
CASRGGQVNQPQHF,TGTGCCAGCAGGGGGGGACAGGTCAATCAGCCCCAGCATTTT,TRBV28,TRBJ1-5,TRBD1,.
CASSQNRVEADTQYF,TGCGCCAGCAGCCAGAACAGGGTGGAGGCAGATACGCAGTATTTT,TRBV4-1,TRBJ2-3,.,.
CASSQRVTGQGKETQYF,TGCGCCAGCAGCCAAAGGGTGACTGGACAGGGCAAAGAGACCCAGTACTTC,TRBV4-1,TRBJ2-5,TRBD1,.
CASSAGLSYEQYF,TGTGCCAGCAGTGCGGGACTTTCCTACGAGCAGTACTTC,TRBV7-6,TRBJ2-7,.,.